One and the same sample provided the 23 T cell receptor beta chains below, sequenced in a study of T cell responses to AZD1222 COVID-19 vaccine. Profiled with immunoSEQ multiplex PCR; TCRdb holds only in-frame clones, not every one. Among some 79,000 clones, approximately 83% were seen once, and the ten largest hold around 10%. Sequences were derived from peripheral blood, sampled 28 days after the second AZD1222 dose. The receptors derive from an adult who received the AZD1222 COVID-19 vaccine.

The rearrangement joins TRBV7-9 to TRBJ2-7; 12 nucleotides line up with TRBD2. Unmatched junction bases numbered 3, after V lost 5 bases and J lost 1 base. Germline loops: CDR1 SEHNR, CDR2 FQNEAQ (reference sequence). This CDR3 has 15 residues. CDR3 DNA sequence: TGTGCCAGCAGCCTCGGACTAGCGGGATCCTACGAGCAGTACTTC. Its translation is CASSLGLAGSYEQYF.

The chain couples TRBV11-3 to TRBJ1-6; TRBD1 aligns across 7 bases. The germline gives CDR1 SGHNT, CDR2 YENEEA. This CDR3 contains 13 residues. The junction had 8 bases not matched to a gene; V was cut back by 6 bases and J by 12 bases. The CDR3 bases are TGTGCCAGCAGGCAAACGACAGGGCGACCCCTCCACTTT. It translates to CASRQTTGRPLHF.

The CDR3 nucleotides are TGTGCCAGCCACCGGCGGGGGGGCGGGGAGCTGTTTTTT. It codes for CASHRRGGGELFF. The chain couples TRBV27 to TRBJ2-2; TRBD2 matches 9 bases. The trim removed 8 bases at V and 7 bases at J, leaving 5 bases unmatched. The CDR3 totals 13 residues. Germline V CDR1 and CDR2: MNHEY, SMNVEV (reference sequence).

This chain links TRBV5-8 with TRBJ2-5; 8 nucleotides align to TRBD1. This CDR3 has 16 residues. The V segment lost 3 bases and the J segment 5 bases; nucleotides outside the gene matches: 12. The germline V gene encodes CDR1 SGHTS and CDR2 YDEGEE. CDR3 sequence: CASSSLGQGASETQYF. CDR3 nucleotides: TGTGCCAGCAGCTCCTTAGGGCAGGGGGCGAGCGAGACCCAGTACTTC.

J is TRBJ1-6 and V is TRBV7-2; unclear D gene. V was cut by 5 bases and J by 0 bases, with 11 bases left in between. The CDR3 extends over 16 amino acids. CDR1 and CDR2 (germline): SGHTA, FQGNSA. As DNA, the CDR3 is TGTGCCAGCAGCCCCCGTGAGAGCTCCTATAATTCACCCCTCCACTTT. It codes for CASSPRESSYNSPLHF.

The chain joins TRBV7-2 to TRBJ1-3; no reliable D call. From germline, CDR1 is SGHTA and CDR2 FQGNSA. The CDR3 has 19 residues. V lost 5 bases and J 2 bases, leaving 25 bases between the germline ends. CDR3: CASSPAALAYIRTGNTIYF. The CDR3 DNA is TGTGCCAGCAGCCCAGCCGCGTTGGCCTACATTAGGACTGGAAACACCATATATTTT.

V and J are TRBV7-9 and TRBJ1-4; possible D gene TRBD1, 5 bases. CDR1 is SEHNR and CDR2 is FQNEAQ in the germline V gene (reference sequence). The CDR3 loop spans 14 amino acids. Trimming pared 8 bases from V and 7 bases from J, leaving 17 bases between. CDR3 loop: CASGLGTSVEKLFF. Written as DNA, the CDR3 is TGTGCCAGCGGACTTGGGACGTCCGTTGAAAAACTGTTTTTT.

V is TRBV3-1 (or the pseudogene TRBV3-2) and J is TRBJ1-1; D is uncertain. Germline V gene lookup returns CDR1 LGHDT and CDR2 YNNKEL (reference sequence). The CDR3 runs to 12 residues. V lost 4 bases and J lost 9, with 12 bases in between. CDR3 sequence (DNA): TGTGCCAGCAGCCCGAGACCAAACAAAGCTTTCTTT. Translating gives CASSPRPNKAFF.

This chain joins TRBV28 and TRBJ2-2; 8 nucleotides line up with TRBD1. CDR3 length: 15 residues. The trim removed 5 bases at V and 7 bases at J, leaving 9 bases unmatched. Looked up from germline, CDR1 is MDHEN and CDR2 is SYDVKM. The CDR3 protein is CASSGGQGGGGELFF. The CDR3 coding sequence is TGTGCCAGCAGTGGAGGACAGGGCGGTGGCGGGGAGCTGTTTTTT. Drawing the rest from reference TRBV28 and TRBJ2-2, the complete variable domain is DVKVTQSSRYLVKRTGEKVFLECVQDMDHENMFWYRQDPGLGLRLIYFSYDVKMKEKGDIPEGYSVSREKKERFSLILESASTNQTSMYLCASSGGQGGGGELFFGEGSRLTVL.

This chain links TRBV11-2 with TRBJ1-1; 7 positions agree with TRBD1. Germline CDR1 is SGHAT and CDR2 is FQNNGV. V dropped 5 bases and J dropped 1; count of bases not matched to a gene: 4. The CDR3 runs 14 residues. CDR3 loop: CASSPGTENTEAFF. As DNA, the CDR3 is TGTGCCAGCAGCCCCGGGACAGAGAACACTGAAGCTTTCTTT. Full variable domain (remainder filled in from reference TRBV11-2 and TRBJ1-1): EAGVAQSPRYKIIEKRQSVAFWCNPISGHATLYWYQQILGQGPKLLIQFQNNGVVDDSQLPKDRFSAERLKGVDSTLKIQPAKLEDSAVYLCASSPGTENTEAFFGQGTRLTVV.

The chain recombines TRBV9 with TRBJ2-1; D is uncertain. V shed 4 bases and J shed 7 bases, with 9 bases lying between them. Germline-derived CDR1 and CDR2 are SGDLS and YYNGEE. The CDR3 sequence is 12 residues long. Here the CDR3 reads CASSSRENEQFF. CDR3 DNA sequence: TGTGCCAGCAGCTCGCGTGAGAATGAGCAGTTCTTC.

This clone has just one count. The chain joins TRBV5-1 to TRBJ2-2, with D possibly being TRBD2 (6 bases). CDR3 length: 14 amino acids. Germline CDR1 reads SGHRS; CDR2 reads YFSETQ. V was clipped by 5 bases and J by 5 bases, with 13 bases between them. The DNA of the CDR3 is TGCGCCAGCAGGGAGGGGCAAAAAACCGGGGAGCTGTTTTTT. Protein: CASREGQKTGELFF.

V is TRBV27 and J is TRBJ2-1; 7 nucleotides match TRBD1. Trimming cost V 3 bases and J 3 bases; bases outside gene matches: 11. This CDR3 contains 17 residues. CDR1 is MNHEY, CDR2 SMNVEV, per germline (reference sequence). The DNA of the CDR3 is TGTGCCAGCAGTTTGCGAACCCCGACAGGGAGCTACAATGAGCAGTTCTTC. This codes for CASSLRTPTGSYNEQFF.

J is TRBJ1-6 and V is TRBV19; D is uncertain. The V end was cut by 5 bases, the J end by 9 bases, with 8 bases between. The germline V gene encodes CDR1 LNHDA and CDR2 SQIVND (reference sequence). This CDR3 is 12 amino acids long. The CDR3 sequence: CASSYGGSPLHF. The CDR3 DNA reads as TGTGCCAGTAGTTACGGTGGTTCACCCCTCCACTTT.

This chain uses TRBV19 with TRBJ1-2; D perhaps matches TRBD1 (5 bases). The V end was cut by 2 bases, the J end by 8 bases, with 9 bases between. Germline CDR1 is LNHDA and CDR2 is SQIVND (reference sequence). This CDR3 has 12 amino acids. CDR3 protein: CASSIRQSGYTF. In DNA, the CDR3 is TGTGCCAGTAGTATAAGACAGTCGGGCTACACCTTC. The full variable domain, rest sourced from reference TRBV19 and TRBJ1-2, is DGGITQSPKYLFRKEGQNVTLSCEQNLNHDAMYWYRQDPGQGLRLIYYSQIVNDFQKGDIAEGYSVSREKKESFPLTVTSAQKNPTAFYLCASSIRQSGYTFGSGTRLTVV.

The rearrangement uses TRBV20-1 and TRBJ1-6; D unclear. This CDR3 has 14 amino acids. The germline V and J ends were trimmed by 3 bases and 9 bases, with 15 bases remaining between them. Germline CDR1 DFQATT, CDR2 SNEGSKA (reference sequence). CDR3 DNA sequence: TGCAGTGCTAGTGTTGGGGTGGGAGCTTCACCCCTCCACTTT. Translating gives CSASVGVGASPLHF.

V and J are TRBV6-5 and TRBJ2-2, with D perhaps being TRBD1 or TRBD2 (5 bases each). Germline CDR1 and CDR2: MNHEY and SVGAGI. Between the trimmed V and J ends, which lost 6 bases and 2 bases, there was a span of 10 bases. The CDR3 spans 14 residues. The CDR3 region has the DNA TGTGCCAGCAGAAGGGACCAAAACACCGGGGAGCTGTTTTTT. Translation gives CASRRDQNTGELFF.

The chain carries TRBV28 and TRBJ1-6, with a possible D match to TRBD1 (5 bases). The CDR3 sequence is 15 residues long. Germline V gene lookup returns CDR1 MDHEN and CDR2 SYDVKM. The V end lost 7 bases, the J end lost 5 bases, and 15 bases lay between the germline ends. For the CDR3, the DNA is TGTGCCAGCAATACAGGAGTCTTGAATAATTCACCCCTCCACTTT. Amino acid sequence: CASNTGVLNNSPLHF.

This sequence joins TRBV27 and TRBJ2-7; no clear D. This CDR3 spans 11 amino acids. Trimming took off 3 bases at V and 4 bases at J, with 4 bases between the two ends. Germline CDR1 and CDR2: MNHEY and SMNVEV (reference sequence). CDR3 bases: TGTGCCAGCAGTTTTAGGTACGAGCAGTACGTC. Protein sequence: CASSFRYEQYV.

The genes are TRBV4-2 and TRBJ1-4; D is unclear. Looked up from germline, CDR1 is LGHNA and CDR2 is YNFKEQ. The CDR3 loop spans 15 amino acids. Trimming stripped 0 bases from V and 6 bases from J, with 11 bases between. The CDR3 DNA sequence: TGTGCCAGCAGCCAAGATCCGTATTCGGATGAAAAACTGTTTTTT. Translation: CASSQDPYSDEKLFF.

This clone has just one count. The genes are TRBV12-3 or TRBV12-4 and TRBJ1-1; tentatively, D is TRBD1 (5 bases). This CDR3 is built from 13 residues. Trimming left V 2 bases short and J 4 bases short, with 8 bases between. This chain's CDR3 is CASSLRDVTEAFF. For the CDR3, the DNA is TGTGCCAGCAGTTTAAGGGACGTCACTGAAGCTTTCTTT.

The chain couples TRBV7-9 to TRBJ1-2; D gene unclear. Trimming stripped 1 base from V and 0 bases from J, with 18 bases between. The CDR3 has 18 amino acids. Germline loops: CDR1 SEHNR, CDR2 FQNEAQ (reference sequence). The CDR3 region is CASSLGRAVLVANYGYTF. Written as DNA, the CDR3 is TGTGCCAGCAGCTTAGGTAGGGCCGTACTTGTCGCTAACTATGGCTACACCTTC.

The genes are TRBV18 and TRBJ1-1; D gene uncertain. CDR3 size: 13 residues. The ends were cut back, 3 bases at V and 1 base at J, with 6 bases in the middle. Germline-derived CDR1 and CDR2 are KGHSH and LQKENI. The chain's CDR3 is CASSPTENTEAFF. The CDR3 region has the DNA TGTGCCAGCTCACCGACCGAGAACACTGAAGCTTTCTTT.